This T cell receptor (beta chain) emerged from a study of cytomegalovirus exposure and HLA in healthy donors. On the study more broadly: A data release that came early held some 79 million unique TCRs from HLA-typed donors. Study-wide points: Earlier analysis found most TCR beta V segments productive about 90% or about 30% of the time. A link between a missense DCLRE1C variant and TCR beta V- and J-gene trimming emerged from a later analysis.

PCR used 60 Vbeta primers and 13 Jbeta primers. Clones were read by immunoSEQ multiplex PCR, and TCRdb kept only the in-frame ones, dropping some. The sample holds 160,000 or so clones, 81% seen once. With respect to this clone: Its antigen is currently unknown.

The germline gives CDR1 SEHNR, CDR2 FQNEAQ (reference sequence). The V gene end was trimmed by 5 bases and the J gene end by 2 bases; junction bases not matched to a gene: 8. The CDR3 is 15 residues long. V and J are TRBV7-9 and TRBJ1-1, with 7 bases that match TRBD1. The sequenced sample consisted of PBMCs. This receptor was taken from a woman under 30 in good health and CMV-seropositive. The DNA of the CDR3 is TGTGCCAGCAGCCCGGTAAACAGGGGCAACACTGAAGCTTTCTTT. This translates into CASSPVNRGNTEAFF.